This TCR beta chain derives from a study of cytomegalovirus exposure and HLA in healthy donors. Study conclusions and caveats: According to an earlier analysis, most TCR beta V segments yielded productive rearrangements about 87% or about 30% of the time.

As concerns this clone: Its antigen is currently unknown.

CDR1 and CDR2 from the germline V gene are SGHVS and FQNEAQ. This CDR3 comprises 15 residues. The ends were cut back, 5 bases at V and 1 base at J, with 12 bases in the middle. The PCR was carried out with 60 Vbeta primers and 13 Jbeta primers. Here immunoSEQ multiplex PCR was the method, and the copy in TCRdb shows in-frame clones only, minus some. The table has over 150,000 clones, around 73% seen once. The sequencing input was PBMCs. This chain uses TRBV7-8 with TRBJ1-5; D unclear. The sequence came from a woman aged 18 to 35 in good health and CMV-seropositive. CDR3 loop: CASSAAPGSNQPQHF. Written as DNA, the CDR3 is TGTGCCAGCAGCGCGGCCCCTGGGAGCAATCAGCCCCAGCATTTT.